This T cell receptor (beta chain) was sequenced during a study of a mutant IDH1 vaccine in newly diagnosed glioma. Study-wide background: Administration of eight vaccinations to patients took place in weeks 1, 3, 5, 7, 11, 15, 19, 23. Radiotherapy alone preceded vaccination by 4-6 weeks; alternatively, vaccination started with temozolomide cycles. A roughly 62% male, about 38% female split and a mean age of about 40 years characterized treated patients.

Repertoires were generated with immunoSEQ multiplex PCR, while TCRdb's copy carries only in-frame clones and drops some. The sample shows approximately 50,000 clones, around 80% of them seen only once. Regarding this clone: Its specificity is unknown.

This CDR3 contains 12 residues. V was shortened by 5 bases and J by 4 bases, with 8 bases between the two germline ends. From germline, CDR1 is SNHLY and CDR2 FYNNEI. Findings and limits, study-wide: Changes in the top peripheral T cell clonotypes seemingly had no bearing on pseudoprogression.

Indicated time point: week 5, during vaccination. Each vaccine dose was 300 ug of mutant IDH1 20-mer peptide, with topical imiquimod. V and J are TRBV2 and TRBJ1-1; D remains ambiguous. This TCR was sampled from a man aged 45-65 years with glioma. The sample was PBMCs, taken from a glioma patient whose treatment included an IDH1 peptide vaccine. CDR3 region: CASSLTSTEAFF. In DNA, the CDR3 is TGTGCCAGCAGTCTGACGAGCACTGAAGCTTTCTTT.